Given below is one T cell receptor (beta chain) in context. Its antigen is still unknown. This entry is derived from a study of T cell responses to AZD1222 COVID-19 vaccine. Study findings and constraints: Regions left unmutated in variants are reportedly the target of nearly half of spike-specific TCRs. It should be noted that donors were predominantly white British and more often female, and clonal diversity was possibly underestimated. At baseline, seropositivity was found in only a handful of AZD1222 recipients.

Pooled samples include second doses given at about 4 or 12 weeks. Sequencing used immunoSEQ multiplex PCR; TCRdb keeps in-frame clones, though not all of them. The sample shows 150,000 or so clones, less than 95% of them seen only once. This material consisted of peripheral blood, taken 28 days after the second AZD1222 dose. The receptor's source is an adult who received the AZD1222 COVID-19 vaccine.

CDR3 in DNA: TGTGCCAGCAGCTTGGTACTTGCGGGGGGTTACAATGAGCAGTTCTTC. This encodes CASSLVLAGGYNEQFF. The chain combines TRBV7-6 with TRBJ2-1; 8 nucleotides line up with TRBD2. The CDR3 consists of 16 residues. With 3 bases clipped from V and 4 bases from J, the junction kept 8 bases outside the gene matches. CDR1 and CDR2 (germline): SGHVS, FNYEAQ. Supplemented by reference TRBV7-6 and TRBJ2-1, the full variable domain reads GAGVSQSPRYKVTKRGQDVALRCDPISGHVSLYWYRQALGQGPEFLTYFNYEAQQDKSGLPNDRFSAERPEGSISTLTIQRTEQRDSAMYRCASSLVLAGGYNEQFFGPGTRLTVL.